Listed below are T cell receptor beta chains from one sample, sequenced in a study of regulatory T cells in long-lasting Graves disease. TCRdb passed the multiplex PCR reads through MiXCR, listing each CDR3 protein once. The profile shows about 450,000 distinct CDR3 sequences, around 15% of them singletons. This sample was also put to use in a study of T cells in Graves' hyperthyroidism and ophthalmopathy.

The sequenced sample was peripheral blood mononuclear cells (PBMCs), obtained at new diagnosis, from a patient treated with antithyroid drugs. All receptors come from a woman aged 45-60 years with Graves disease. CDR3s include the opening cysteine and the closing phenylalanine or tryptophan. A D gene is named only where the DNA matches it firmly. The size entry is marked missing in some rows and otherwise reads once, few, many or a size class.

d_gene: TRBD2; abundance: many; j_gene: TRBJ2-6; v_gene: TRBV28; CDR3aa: CASTPRIGGSGANVLTF; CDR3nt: TGTGCCAGCACCCCACGGATCGGGGGGTCTGGGGCCAACGTCCTGACTTTC
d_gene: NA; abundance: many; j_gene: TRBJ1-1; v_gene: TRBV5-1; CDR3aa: CASSRGAAEAFF; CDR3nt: TGCGCCAGCAGCAGGGGCGCCGCTGAAGCTTTCTTT
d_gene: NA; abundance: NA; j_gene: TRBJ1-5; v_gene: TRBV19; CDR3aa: CASSQIAGNQPQHF; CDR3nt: TGTGCCAGTAGTCAGATAGCGGGCAATCAGCCCCAGCATTTT
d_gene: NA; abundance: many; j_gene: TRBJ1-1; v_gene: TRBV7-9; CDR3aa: CASTPIQGNTEAFF; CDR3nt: TGTGCCAGCACCCCAATTCAGGGGAACACTGAAGCTTTCTTT
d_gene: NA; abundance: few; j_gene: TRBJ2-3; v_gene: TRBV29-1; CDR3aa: CSVEDHLGHTQYF; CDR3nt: TGCAGCGTTGAAGACCACCTCGGGCATACGCAGTATTTT
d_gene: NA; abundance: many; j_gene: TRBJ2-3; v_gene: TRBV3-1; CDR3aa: CASSQDGTDTQYF; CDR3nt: TGTGCCAGCAGCCAAGATGGCACAGATACGCAGTATTTT
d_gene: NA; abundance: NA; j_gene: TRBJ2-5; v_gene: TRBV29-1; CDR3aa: CSVEWVGSQETQYF; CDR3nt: TGCAGCGTTGAATGGGTAGGGAGCCAAGAGACCCAGTACTTC
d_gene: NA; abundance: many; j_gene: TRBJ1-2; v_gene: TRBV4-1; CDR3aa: CASSQGTDPNYGYTF; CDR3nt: TGCGCCAGCAGCCAAGGGACAGATCCTAACTATGGCTACACCTTC
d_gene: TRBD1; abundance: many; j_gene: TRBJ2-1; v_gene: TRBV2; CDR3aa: CASSGGTGSYNEQFF; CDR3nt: TGTGCCAGCAGTGGCGGGACAGGGTCCTACAATGAGCAGTTCTTC
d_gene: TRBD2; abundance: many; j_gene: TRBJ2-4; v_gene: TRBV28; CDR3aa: CASSSLGLADKNIQYF; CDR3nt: TGTGCCAGCAGTTCTTTGGGACTAGCGGACAAAAACATTCAGTACTTC
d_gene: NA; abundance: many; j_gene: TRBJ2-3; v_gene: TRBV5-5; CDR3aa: CASSLRLSQITDTQYF; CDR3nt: TGTGCCAGCAGTCTCCGGTTGAGTCAAATCACAGATACGCAGTATTTT
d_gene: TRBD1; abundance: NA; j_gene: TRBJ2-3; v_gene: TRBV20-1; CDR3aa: CSARGGQGAGTDTQYF; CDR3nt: TGCAGTGCTAGAGGTGGACAGGGGGCTGGAACAGATACGCAGTATTTT
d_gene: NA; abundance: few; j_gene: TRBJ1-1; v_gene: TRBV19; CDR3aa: CASRPPTNTGNTEAFF; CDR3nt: TGTGCCAGTAGACCCCCAACCAACACTGGGAACACTGAAGCTTTCTTT
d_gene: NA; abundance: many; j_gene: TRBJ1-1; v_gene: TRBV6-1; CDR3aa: CASTRGPNTEAFF; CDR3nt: TGTGCCAGCACGCGGGGACCGAACACTGAAGCTTTCTTT
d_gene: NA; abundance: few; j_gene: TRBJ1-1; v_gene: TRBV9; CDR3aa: CASSVEGQENTEAFF; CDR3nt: TGTGCCAGCAGCGTCGAGGGACAAGAGAACACTGAAGCTTTCTTT
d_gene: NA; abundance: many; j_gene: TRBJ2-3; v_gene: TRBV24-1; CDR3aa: CATSDFADTQYF; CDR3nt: TGTGCCACCAGTGATTTCGCAGATACGCAGTATTTT
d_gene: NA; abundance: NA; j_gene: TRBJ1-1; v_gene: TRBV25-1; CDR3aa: CASSEGPWGTEAFF; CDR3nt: TGTGCCAGCAGTGAAGGACCTTGGGGCACTGAAGCTTTCTTT
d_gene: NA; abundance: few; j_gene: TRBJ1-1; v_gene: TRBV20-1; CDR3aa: CSARGQGFPEAFF; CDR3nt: TGCAGTGCTAGAGGCCAGGGGTTCCCTGAAGCTTTCTTT
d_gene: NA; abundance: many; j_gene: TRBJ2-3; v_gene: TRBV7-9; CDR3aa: CASSLYGRVDTQYF; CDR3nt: TGTGCCAGCAGCTTATACGGGAGAGTTGATACGCAGTATTTT
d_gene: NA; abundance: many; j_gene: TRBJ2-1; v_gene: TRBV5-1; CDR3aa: CASSSTDRGLFEQFF; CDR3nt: TGCGCCAGCAGCTCAACAGACCGGGGCCTCTTTGAGCAGTTCTTC
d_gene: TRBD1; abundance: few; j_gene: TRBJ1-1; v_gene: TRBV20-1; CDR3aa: CSATLGNSDRGVNTEAFF; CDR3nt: TGCAGTGCTACGTTAGGGAATTCGGACAGGGGGGTGAACACTGAAGCTTTCTTT
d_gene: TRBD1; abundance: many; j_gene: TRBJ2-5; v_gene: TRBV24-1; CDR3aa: CATSDTGQAEETQYF; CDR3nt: TGTGCCACCAGTGACACCGGACAGGCGGAAGAGACCCAGTACTTC
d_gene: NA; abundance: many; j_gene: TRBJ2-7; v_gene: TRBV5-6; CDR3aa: CASSLLRGSGEAEQYF; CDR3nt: TGTGCCAGCAGCTTGCTGAGGGGGTCAGGGGAGGCCGAGCAGTACTTC
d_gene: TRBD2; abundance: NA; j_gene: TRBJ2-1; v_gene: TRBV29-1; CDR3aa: CSVKREGSYNEQFF; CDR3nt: TGCAGCGTCAAACGGGAGGGGTCCTACAATGAGCAGTTCTTC
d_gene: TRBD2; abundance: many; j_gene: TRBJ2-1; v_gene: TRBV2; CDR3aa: CASSLLAGEQFF; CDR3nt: TGTGCCAGCAGTTTACTAGCGGGAGAGCAGTTCTTC
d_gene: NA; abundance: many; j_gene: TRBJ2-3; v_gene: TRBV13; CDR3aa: CASSLGAGMQYF; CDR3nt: TGTGCCAGCAGCTTAGGGGCGGGAATGCAGTATTTT
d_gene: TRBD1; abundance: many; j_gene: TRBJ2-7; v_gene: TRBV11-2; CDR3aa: CASNKQIGTGSTYEQYF; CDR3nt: TGTGCCAGCAACAAACAAATAGGGACAGGGTCCACCTACGAGCAGTACTTC
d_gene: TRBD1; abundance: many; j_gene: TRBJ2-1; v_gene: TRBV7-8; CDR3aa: CASSFPGTGAYNEQFF; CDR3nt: TGTGCCAGCAGCTTCCCCGGGACAGGGGCCTACAATGAGCAGTTCTTC
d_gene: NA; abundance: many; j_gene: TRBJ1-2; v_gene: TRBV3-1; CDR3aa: CASSQEANYGYTF; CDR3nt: TGTGCCAGCAGCCAAGAAGCTAACTATGGCTACACCTTC
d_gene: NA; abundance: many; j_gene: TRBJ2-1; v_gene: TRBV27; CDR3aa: CASSLDGPYNEQFF; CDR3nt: TGTGCCAGCAGTCTAGATGGTCCCTACAATGAGCAGTTCTTC
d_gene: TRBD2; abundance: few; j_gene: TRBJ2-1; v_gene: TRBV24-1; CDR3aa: CATRSGKNYNEQFF; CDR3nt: TGTGCCACTCGTAGCGGGAAAAACTACAATGAGCAGTTCTTC
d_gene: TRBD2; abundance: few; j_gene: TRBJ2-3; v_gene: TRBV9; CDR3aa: CASSASGTARGDTQYF; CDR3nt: TGTGCCAGCAGCGCTAGCGGGACGGCGCGGGGAGATACGCAGTATTTT
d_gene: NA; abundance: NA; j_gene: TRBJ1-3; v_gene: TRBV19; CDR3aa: CASSPNPQGPGNTIYF; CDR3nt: TGTGCCAGTAGTCCCAATCCTCAGGGGCCGGGAAACACCATATATTTT
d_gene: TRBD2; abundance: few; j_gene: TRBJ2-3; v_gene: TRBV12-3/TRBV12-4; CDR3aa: CACRPGTSFPDTQYF; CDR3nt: TGTGCCTGCAGACCCGGGACTAGCTTTCCAGATACGCAGTATTTT
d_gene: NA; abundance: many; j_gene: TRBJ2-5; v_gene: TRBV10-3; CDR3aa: CAISGTTLQETQYF; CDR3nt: TGTGCCATCAGTGGGACAACCCTCCAAGAGACCCAGTACTTC
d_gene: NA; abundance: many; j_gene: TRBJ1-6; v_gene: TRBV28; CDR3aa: CATKQGRYNSPLHF; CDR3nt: TGTGCCACCAAACAGGGCCGATATAATTCACCCCTCCACTTT
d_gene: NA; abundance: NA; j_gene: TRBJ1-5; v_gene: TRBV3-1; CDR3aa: CASSQTHGRGTVQHF; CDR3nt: TGTGCCAGCAGCCAAACCCACGGGAGGGGGACCGTCCAGCATTTT
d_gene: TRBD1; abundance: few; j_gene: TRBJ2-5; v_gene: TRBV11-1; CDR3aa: CASSPHLGTDNEETQYF; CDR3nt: TGTGCCAGCAGCCCCCATCTAGGGACAGATAATGAAGAGACCCAGTACTTC
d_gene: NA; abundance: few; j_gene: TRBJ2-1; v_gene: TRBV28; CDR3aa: CASGGEIPGEQFF; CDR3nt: TGTGCCAGCGGAGGAGAGATCCCGGGTGAGCAGTTCTTC
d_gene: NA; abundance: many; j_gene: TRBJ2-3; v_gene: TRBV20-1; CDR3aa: CSARTDTDTQYF; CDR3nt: TGCAGTGCTAGGACAGACACAGATACGCAGTATTTT
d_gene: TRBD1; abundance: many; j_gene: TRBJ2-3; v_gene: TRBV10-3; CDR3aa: CAIKPGQGMTDTQYF; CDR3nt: TGTGCCATCAAACCGGGACAGGGTATGACAGATACGCAGTATTTT
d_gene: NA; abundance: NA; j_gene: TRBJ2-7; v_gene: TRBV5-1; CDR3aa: CASSLGQQTYEQYF; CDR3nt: TGTGCCAGCAGCTTGGGTCAGCAAACCTACGAGCAGTACTTC
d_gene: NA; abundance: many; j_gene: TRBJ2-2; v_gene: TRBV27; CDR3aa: CASSRAGPGFAGELFF; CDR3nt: TGTGCCAGCAGTCGGGCGGGTCCTGGTTTCGCCGGGGAGCTGTTTTTT
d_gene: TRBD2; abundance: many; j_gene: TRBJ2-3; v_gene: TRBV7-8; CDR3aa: CASSLAGLAGASDTQYF; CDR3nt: TGTGCCAGCAGCTTAGCAGGGTTAGCGGGAGCGTCAGATACGCAGTATTTT